The 14 T cell receptor beta chains listed next were all sequenced from one sample in a study of cytomegalovirus exposure and HLA in healthy donors (dated by TCRdb to the late 2010s). The library was obtained by the immunoSEQ multiplex PCR assay. The multiplex PCR relied on a mix of 60 forward primers for TCR Vbeta segments and 13 reverse primers for TCR Jbeta segments. TCRdb took this table from immuneACCESS and kept in-frame rearrangements with V and J called. Such tables lack part of the clones; where checked against another copy, unresolved V genes explain under half of the gap, and the rest is unexplained. In all, the sample holds tens of thousands of clones, and roughly 77% of those were seen once. The ten biggest clones cover roughly 14% of the sample. Material: PBMCs. The receptors shown here come from a woman aged 40-49 years in good health and CMV-seropositive.

The J gene is TRBJ2-7, the V gene TRBV19, with 9 bases fitting TRBD1. J gave up 5 bases and V 5 bases, and 10 bases lay outside the gene matches. Germline V gives CDR1 LNHDA, CDR2 SQIVND (reference sequence). This CDR3 is built from 15 residues. The DNA of the CDR3 is TGTGCCAGTAGTTCGTCGGGACAGGGCGACCACGAGCAGTACTTC. This encodes CASSSSGQGDHEQYF.

The chain joins TRBV5-1 to TRBJ2-1; 7 bases map to TRBD2. The CDR3 is 16 amino acids. The V gene's germline CDR1 is SGHRS and CDR2 YFSETQ. After removal of 6 bases from V and 0 bases from J, the junction contained 9 bases not matched to a gene. The CDR3 here is CASTPWRGSSYNEQFF. Written as DNA, the CDR3 is TGCGCCAGCACCCCGTGGCGGGGGAGCTCCTACAATGAGCAGTTCTTC.

The gene calls are TRBV27 and TRBJ1-2; 9 bases agree with TRBD1. V lost 4 bases and J lost 3; bases outside the gene matches: 6. This CDR3 comprises 15 residues. Germline assignment: CDR1 MNHEY and CDR2 SMNVEV (reference sequence). CDR3 sequence (DNA): TGTGCCAGCAGTTCATCGGGACAGGGTTACTATGGCTACACCTTC. It is translated as CASSSSGQGYYGYTF.

In this sample, this clone turned up a few times. V gene TRBV28 combines with J gene TRBJ2-7; D is perhaps TRBD2 (6 bases). Germline-derived CDR1 and CDR2 are MDHEN and SYDVKM. The CDR3 sequence is 13 residues long. Trimming removed 10 bases at V and 6 bases at J, with 19 bases between. CDR3 coding DNA: TGTGCCACCGGGCGGGACGCGGCGCTCGAGCAGTACTTC. This translates into CATGRDAALEQYF.

The rearrangement links TRBV5-1 to TRBJ1-1, with a tentative D call TRBD1 (6 bases). Germline V CDR1 and CDR2: SGHRS, YFSETQ. Between the trimmed V and J ends, which lost 2 bases and 0 bases, there was a span of 11 bases. This CDR3 is 15 amino acids long. In DNA form, the CDR3 reads TGCGCCAGCAGCTTACCGGACAGAATGAACACTGAAGCTTTCTTT. Its protein is CASSLPDRMNTEAFF.

CDR3 coding DNA: TGTGCCAGCTCACCACCATCCCAGGGCTACGAGCAGTACTTC. This sequence encodes CASSPPSQGYEQYF. This sequence joins TRBV18 and TRBJ2-7, with D possibly TRBD1 on 5 matching bases. The CDR3 is 14 amino acids. Germline CDR1 reads KGHSH; CDR2 reads LQKENI. V lost 0 bases and J lost 3, with 9 bases in between.

The chain employs TRBV25-1 and TRBJ2-5; D may be TRBD1 (5 bases). Near its end, the DNA agrees better with TRBJ2-7, so the J call may be wrong. Germline V gene data show CDR1 as MGHDK and CDR2 as SYGVNS. This CDR3 comprises 14 residues. The CDR3 here is CASSDQTGSYEQYF. The DNA for the CDR3 is TGTGCCAGCAGTGATCAAACAGGTTCCTACGAGCAGTACTTC.

The V call is TRBV18, the J call TRBJ2-5, with 10 bases that match TRBD2. The CDR3 has 18 residues. J was trimmed by 2 bases and V by 2 bases; bases with no gene match: 11. Germline V CDR1 and CDR2: KGHSH, LQKENI. In nucleotides, the CDR3 is TGTGCCAGCTCACCATTATTTACTAGCGGGGCTACTCAAGAGACCCAGTACTTC. Residues: CASSPLFTSGATQETQYF.

This sequence joins TRBV19 and TRBJ1-5, with 9 bases matching TRBD1. J lost 5 bases, V lost 6 bases, and 2 bases had no gene match. The CDR3 extends over 13 amino acids. Germline CDR1 reads LNHDA; CDR2 reads SQIVND (reference sequence). CDR3 nucleotide sequence: TGTGCCAGTAGGGGACAGGGATATCAGCCCCAGCATTTT. Amino acids: CASRGQGYQPQHF.

The rearrangement links TRBV29-1 to TRBJ2-7, with D tentatively TRBD2 (6 bases). V was clipped by 6 bases and J by 6 bases, with 21 bases between them. The CDR3 is 14 residues long. Germline V gives CDR1 SQVTM, CDR2 ANQGSEA. The CDR3: CSVALPGVPLEQYF. CDR3 DNA sequence: TGCAGCGTGGCCTTACCGGGAGTCCCCCTCGAGCAGTACTTC.

V and J are TRBV18 and TRBJ2-3, with TRBD1 matching 7 bases. J lost 1 base, V lost 6 bases, and 13 bases had no gene match. Germline assignment: CDR1 KGHSH and CDR2 LQKENI. The CDR3 is 17 amino acids. The CDR3, as DNA: TGTGCCAGCTCCCTTACTCCCTGGACAGGACGCACAGATACGCAGTATTTT. It is translated as CASSLTPWTGRTDTQYF.

The V gene is TRBV11-2, the J gene TRBJ1-1; D gene ambiguous. The CDR3 runs to 12 residues. V was cut by 1 base and J by 7 bases, with 7 bases left in between. In germline, CDR1 is SGHAT, CDR2 FQNNGV. The DNA of the CDR3 is TGTGCCAGCAGCTTAGTGTTTAGTGAAGCTTTCTTT. Translated, it gives CASSLVFSEAFF.

This clone appeared once. This chain connects TRBV20-1 to TRBJ1-1; perhaps TRBD1 as D (5 bases). CDR3 size: 10 residues. V lost 3 bases to trimming and J lost 8 bases, with 7 bases between them. The germline V gene encodes CDR1 DFQATT and CDR2 SNEGSKA (reference sequence). CDR3 sequence: CSASRGEAFF. As DNA, the CDR3 is TGCAGTGCTAGTCGGGGGGAAGCTTTCTTT.

V gene TRBV27 combines with J gene TRBJ2-1, with D perhaps TRBD2 (7 bases). Per germline, CDR1 MNHEY and CDR2 SMNVEV (reference sequence). With 8 bases removed from V and 9 bases from J, the gap between germline ends came to 26 bases. The CDR3 is 16 amino acids. The CDR3 region is CASRSGGGSPNSEQFF. In DNA, the CDR3 is TGTGCCAGCCGTTCCGGGGGCGGGAGTCCGAATAGTGAGCAGTTCTTC.